The sample holds one count of the clone carrying this TCR beta chain. Within Nashville, Tennessee resided all donors, each a Caucasian adult. This sample is drawn from a study of shared clonotypes between healthy human individuals. This table comes from immunoSEQ multiplex PCR, and its TCRdb copy is limited to in-frame clones, with some not included. The sample includes over a million clones, roughly 80% of them seen just once. The sample was memory CD4+ T cells sorted from blood. The subset was: CD45RA-negative fraction. This TCR came from a man aged 18-30 years in good health.

Here the CDR3 DNA reads TGTGCCATCAGTGCGGTCTACTACAATGAGCAGTTCTTC. Its protein product is CAISAVYYNEQFF. This rearrangement joins TRBV10-3 to TRBJ2-1; D ambiguous. Trimming shortened V by 4 bases and J by 3 bases, and 7 bases separated the two germline ends. CDR3 length equals 13 residues. In germline, CDR1 is ENHRY, CDR2 SYGVKD.